This T cell receptor (beta chain) is from a study of siplizumab effects on memory and regulatory T cells. Study-wide findings and caveats: Unstimulated subsets contained matches for only a minor fraction of alloreactive clones.

This CDR3 spans 16 amino acids. V was clipped by 4 bases and J by 4 bases; unmatched bases: 8. CDR1 SGHRS and CDR2 YFSETQ come from the germline V gene. Per sample, the assay covered 85,000 to 100,000 TCR templates. Produced via immunoSEQ multiplex PCR; TCRdb's table is partial and in-frame only. The table includes 94,000 or so clones, roughly 97% detected once. Comment on this clone: No antigen is known for it.

The receptor was isolated from a human donor in good health. The chain links TRBV5-1 to TRBJ1-3; 10 bases line up with TRBD1. The sequenced sample was naive CD4+ T cells sorted from blood. CDR3 amino acids: CASSTGTGEEGNTIYF. The CDR3 DNA follows: TGCGCCAGCAGCACGGGGACAGGGGAGGAAGGAAACACCATATATTTT.